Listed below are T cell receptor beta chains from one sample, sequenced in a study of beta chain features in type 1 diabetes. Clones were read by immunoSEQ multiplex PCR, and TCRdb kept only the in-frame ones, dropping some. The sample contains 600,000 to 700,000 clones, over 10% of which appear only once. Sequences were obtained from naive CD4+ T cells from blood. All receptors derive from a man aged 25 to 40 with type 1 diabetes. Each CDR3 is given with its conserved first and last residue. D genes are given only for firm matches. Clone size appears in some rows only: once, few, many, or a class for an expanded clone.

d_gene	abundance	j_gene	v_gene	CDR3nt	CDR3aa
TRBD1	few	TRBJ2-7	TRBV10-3	TGTGCCATCAGTGGCCCCGACAGGGGTGATGAGCAGTACTTC	CAISGPDRGDEQYF
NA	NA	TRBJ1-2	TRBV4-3	TGCGCCAGCAGCCAAGAGGACAGTAACTATGGCTACACCTTC	CASSQEDSNYGYTF
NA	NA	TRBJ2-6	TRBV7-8	TGTGCCAGCAGCCCCCAACAGGGACTCAGCACTGGGGCCAACGTCCTGACTTTC	CASSPQQGLSTGANVLTF
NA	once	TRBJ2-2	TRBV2	TGTGCCAGCATCGAAGGGGCCGGGGAGCTGTTTTTT	CASIEGAGELFF
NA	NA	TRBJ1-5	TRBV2	TGTGCCAGCAGTCAAGCGGGCCCCAATCAGCCCCAGCATTTT	CASSQAGPNQPQHF
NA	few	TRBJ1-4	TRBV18	TGTGCCAGCTCACCACCGTCACAGGGTGGTGAAAAACTGTTTTTT	CASSPPSQGGEKLFF
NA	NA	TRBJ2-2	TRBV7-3	TGTGCCAGCAGCTTAAGTCCAGAACATACGAACACCGGGGAGCTGTTTTTT	CASSLSPEHTNTGELFF
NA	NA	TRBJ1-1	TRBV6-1	TGTGCCAGCGAGGTATCAACTGGCCACACTGAAGCTTTCTTT	CASEVSTGHTEAFF
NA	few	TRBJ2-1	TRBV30	TGTGCCTGGAGTCTTCAGGGAAAGCAGTTCTTC	CAWSLQGKQFF
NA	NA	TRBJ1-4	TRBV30	TGTGCCTGGAGTCGGATTGCAACTAATGAAAAACTGTTTTTT	CAWSRIATNEKLFF
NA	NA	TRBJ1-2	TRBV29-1	TGCAGCGCCCGGGGCACTAACTATGGCTACACCTTC	CSARGTNYGYTF
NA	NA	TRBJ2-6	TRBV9	TGTGCCAGCAGCGTAGCTACAGGACAGCCTTTCTCTGGGGCCAACGTCCTGACTTTC	CASSVATGQPFSGANVLTF
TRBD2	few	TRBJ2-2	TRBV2	TGTGCCAGCAGTGTACTAGCGGGGGAAAACACCGGGGAGCTGTTTTTT	CASSVLAGENTGELFF
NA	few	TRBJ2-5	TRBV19	TGTGCCAGTAGTATGACACGACAAGAGACCCAGTACTTC	CASSMTRQETQYF
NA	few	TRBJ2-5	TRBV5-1	TGCGCCAGCAGCTTAGGACAGAAAGAGACCCAGTACTTC	CASSLGQKETQYF
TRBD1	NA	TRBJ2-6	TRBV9	TGTGCCAGCAGCGAGACAGGGGTTCCCTCCTCTGGGGCCAACGTCCTGACTTTC	CASSETGVPSSGANVLTF
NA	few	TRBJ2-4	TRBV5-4	TGTGCCAGCAGCCTGAAGGAGGAAAACATTCAGTACTTC	CASSLKEENIQYF
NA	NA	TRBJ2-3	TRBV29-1	TGCAGCGTTGAAGGGTCAGGTGATACGCAGTATTTT	CSVEGSGDTQYF
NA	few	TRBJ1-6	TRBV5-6	TGTGCCAGCAGCTCTGGGACGATAAATTCACCCCTCCACTTT	CASSSGTINSPLHF
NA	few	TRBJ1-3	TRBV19	TGTGCCACCGCGACCGTGTTTGGAAACACCATATATTTT	CATATVFGNTIYF
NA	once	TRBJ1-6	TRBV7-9	TGTGCCAGCAGCTTACAGGGTTGGCATTCACCCCTCCACTTT	CASSLQGWHSPLHF
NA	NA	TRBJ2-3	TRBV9	TGTGCCAGCAGCGTAGATCAGCCGGGGAGCACAGATACGCAGTATTTT	CASSVDQPGSTDTQYF
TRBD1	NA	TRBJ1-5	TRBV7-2	TGTGCCAGCAGTTCTGGGACAGGGAACGGTCAGCCCCAGCATTTT	CASSSGTGNGQPQHF
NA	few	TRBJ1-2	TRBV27	TGTGCCAGCAGCTCTCAGGGAACTAAGGGCTATGGCTACACCTTC	CASSSQGTKGYGYTF
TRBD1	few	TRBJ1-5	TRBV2	TGTGCCAGCAGTCCGGGACAGTCTAGCAATCAGCCCCAGCATTTT	CASSPGQSSNQPQHF
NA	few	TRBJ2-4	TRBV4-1	TGCGCCAGCAGCCAAGTTAAAGGGTTTGATGTTGCCATTCAGTACTTC	CASSQVKGFDVAIQYF
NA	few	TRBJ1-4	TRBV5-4	TGTGCCAGCAGCTTCGGGGGGCGACCTAATGAAAAACTGTTTTTT	CASSFGGRPNEKLFF
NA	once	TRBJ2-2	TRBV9	TGTGCCAGCAACCCCTGGGGCCTCGGGTCCGGGGAGCTGTTTTTT	CASNPWGLGSGELFF
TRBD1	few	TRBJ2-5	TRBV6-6	TGTGCCAGCAGGACTATCCAGGGGGCCGAGGAGACCCAGTACTTC	CASRTIQGAEETQYF
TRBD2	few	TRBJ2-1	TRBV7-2	TGTGCCAGCAGCTTAGCTAGCGGGACCGGTAGTGAGCAGTTCTTC	CASSLASGTGSEQFF
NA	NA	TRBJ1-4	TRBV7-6	TGTGCCAGCACGTCGTCCGGCGGGTTTGGGGCTAATGAAAAACTGTTTTTT	CASTSSGGFGANEKLFF
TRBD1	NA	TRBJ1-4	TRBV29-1	TGCAGCGCAGCCGGGACAGGGGAGGAAAAACTGTTTTTT	CSAAGTGEEKLFF
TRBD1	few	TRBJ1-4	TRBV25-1	TGTGCCAGCGGGACAGGGTACGGAAAACTGTTTTTT	CASGTGYGKLFF
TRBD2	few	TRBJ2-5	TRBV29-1	TGCAGCGCCGGGATGGTAGCGGGGGGGCAAGAGACCCAGTACTTC	CSAGMVAGGQETQYF
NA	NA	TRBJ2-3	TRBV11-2	TGTGCCAGCAGCCCCCGGGGCACAGATACGCAGTATTTT	CASSPRGTDTQYF
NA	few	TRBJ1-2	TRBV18	TGTGCCAGCTCACGGGGAGGCTACACCTTC	CASSRGGYTF